This TCR beta chain appears in the sequencing data of a study of blood T cell repertoires in COVID-19. The table came from immunoSEQ multiplex PCR; TCRdb's copy has only in-frame clones and leaves some out. The sample includes 160,000 or so clones, around 90% of them seen just once. The CDR3 has 15 residues. V gave up 7 bases and J gave up 6 bases, with 22 bases separating them. Germline V CDR1 and CDR2: LGHDT, YNNKEL (reference sequence). The source is a man aged 55 to 70 with acute or convalescent COVID-19. V usage is TRBV3-1 (or the pseudogene TRBV3-2) and J usage is TRBJ2-7, with D possibly being TRBD1 (6 bases). Sequenced sample: peripheral blood. The CDR3 protein is CASTRIQGRQREQYF. As DNA, the CDR3 is TGTGCCAGCACCCGAATACAGGGAAGGCAACGCGAGCAGTACTTC.